This T cell receptor beta chain derives from a study of cytomegalovirus exposure and HLA in healthy donors (TCRdb year 2017). Turning to the overall study: An earlier analysis of some 600 of the donors reported 276 Gb of sequence data and around 100 million unique TCR beta sequences obtained from roughly 170 million T cells. Approximately 300 gigabases of sequencing data and around 80 million unique TCR sequences made up an early release that covered 500 to 650 HLA-typed donors. Among the roughly 400 genotyped donors, around 81% belonged to the genetic ancestry cluster associated with self-reported Caucasian donors. The study aimed to test whether signatures of past pathogen exposure could be identified by cataloging public T cell receptors. The T cell repertoires of under 750 subjects were profiled by immunosequencing and related to cytomegalovirus serostatus. Along with the roughly 670-subject first cohort, a separate validation cohort of approximately 110 different subjects was used. To predict cytomegalovirus infection status, the study brought together high-throughput TCR immunosequencing, statistical association of individual TCRs with disease status, and machine learning. To study patterns of TCR occurrence, a later analysis re-analyzed previously published TCR beta repertoires from 666 donors and added high-resolution HLA genotyping. In the later analysis, no new phenotypic data were used to find candidate immune exposures; instead, reliance was placed on TCR beta sequences and their occurrence across donors. To decide whether each TCR beta V gene segment behaved as functional or pseudogenic, an earlier analysis of fewer than 750 of the donors relied on high-throughput TCR beta sequencing. Donor age, sex, ethnicity and CMV serostatus were compiled alongside the repertoire data. A later genetic analysis used genome-wide SNP genotypes for about 65% of the 666 donors, treating that subset as a discovery cohort. All discovery cohort repertoires had been generated on a single sequencing platform. Class I and class II HLA loci were covered by the typing at four-digit resolution. The number of typed donors differed by locus: about 620-640 for A, B, C, DRB1 and DQB1; some 500 for DQA1; fewer than 610 for DPA1; and some 430 for DPB1. Because of strong linkage in the cohort, five DR-DQ haplotypes were treated as single units for association and clustering. Among approximately 370 genotyped donors of the cohort, an average of approximately 240,000 unique TCR beta nucleotide sequences was sequenced per donor, of which roughly 17% were non-productive. The paper as a whole reports these results and caveats: Most TCR sequences were seen in very few donors, while some public TCRs were found in many individuals. The presence/absence analyses assumed that sequencing depth was roughly uniform across donors, and that assumption may not be true. Some IMGT-functional V segments, including TRBV6-2 and TRBV6-3, could not be distinguished by the 87-base-pair reads and were therefore excluded. A cluster of highly shared sequence variants was judged likely to represent a technical artifact of the sequencing pipeline. Most CMV-associated TCR beta chains appeared to be HLA-restricted in a later analysis, and the HLA associations seemed to be driven largely by CMV exposure. When HLA alleles, especially DR and DQ, strongly co-occurred, attributing TCR associations to individual alleles was difficult. According to a later analysis, TCR association rates differed among HLA loci, with DRB1 alleles showing the most associated TCRs and HLA-C alleles showing the fewest. According to a later genetic analysis, donors in an Asian-associated ancestry cluster had fewer N-insertions in productive TCRs than the roughly 670-donor mean. V-gene and J-gene trimming of TCR beta chains was associated with a missense DCLRE1C variant in a later genetic analysis, and the association was replicated in an independent cohort. Several of the top co-occurrence clusters appeared to be linked to parvovirus B19, influenza, CMV and Epstein-Barr virus, according to a later analysis. A later analysis found that HLA-associated TCR beta chains were more clonally expanded and had lower generation probabilities than equally common non-associated chains. Cytomegalovirus status was reported to be diagnosed by the classifier with high specificity and sensitivity in both the original and validation cohorts. The cohort was sequenced for TCR beta chains only, and without alpha or paired-chain data the features that could be detected were limited. The authors suggested that the approach could potentially be extended to other disease states and immunological phenotypes. A few of the identified cytomegalovirus-associated TCR beta chains were confirmed in vitro to be specific for cytomegalovirus antigens. In an earlier analysis of more than 450 of the donors, most TCR beta V segments were observed in productive rearrangements about 87% or about 30% of the time, broadly matching IMGT annotations. CMV serostatus was the only immune exposure information available for the cohort. HLA typing was unavailable for some donors at each locus, so association tests used only the typed subset. In the study, 150 to 200 TCR beta chains were listed as associated with cytomegalovirus. A later analysis associated about 17,000 TCR beta sequences with specific HLA alleles at a false discovery rate of 0.05. Correlated functional status among segregating V segments might reflect linkage disequilibrium, but an unknown experimental factor could not be ruled out. Because counts were too low, seventeen rarely observed V segments, including chromosome 9 orphons, were left out of the earlier analysis of some 600 of the donors. A further reported finding was that TCR beta sequences accurately predicted the HLA-A and HLA-B alleles for most subjects in the first cohort.

Concerning this clone itself: This receptor's antigen is unknown. No much larger clone exists at a distance of one base, and base qualities are not known.

In total, 630 or so healthy bone marrow donors made up the cohort. At the time of sampling, every cohort member was nominally healthy, though immune exposures that went unrecorded were likely present. The donor was CMV seropositive and was included in the group of 270 or so seropositive cohort members. Every donor gave a peripheral blood sample, and the peripheral blood mononuclear cells from that sample were used for TCR beta sequencing. The Qiagen DNeasy Blood Extraction Kit was used to extract genomic DNA from the blood cell samples. The protocol used for the library was the immunoSEQ multiplex PCR assay. For the multiplex PCR, a mixture combining 60 forward primers for TCR Vbeta segments and 13 reverse primers for TCR Jbeta segments was used. The CDR3 region of rearranged TCR beta genes was amplified from genomic DNA by a multiplex PCR assay. Amplified TCR beta libraries were sequenced as 87-base-pair reads on the Illumina HiSeq System. The published analysis was carried out like this. A later analysis counted about 80 million unique TCR beta chains across the 670 or so repertoires, and some 11 million of these chains were shared by at least two donors. A nearest-neighbor algorithm error-corrected the raw reads and collapsed the reads into unique sequences, merging closely related sequences to remove PCR and sequencing errors. To assign V, D and J gene segments, CDR3 sequences were aligned to IMGT reference sequences. For a sequence to be retained, a match of at least six nucleotides to both a V gene segment and a J gene segment was required. A rearrangement counted as productive if the CDR3 had no stop codons and remained in frame with V and J, and every other rearrangement counted as non-productive. CDR3 was defined by IMGT convention, running from the second conserved V-encoded cysteine to the conserved J-encoded phenylalanine. The earlier analysis of about 610 of the donors excluded sequences that lacked an unambiguous match to a single V gene segment. An earlier analysis of 550 to 650 of the donors classified V segments as functional when productive rearrangements were above 56.7% and as segregating when the standard deviation between donors was above 5%. A statistical classification framework was developed to diagnose cytomegalovirus status using the catalog of TCR beta chain sequences. In a later analysis, V and J genes were assigned by comparing TCR nucleotide sequences against IMGT/GENE-DB human TR gene sequences. The TCRdist pipeline was used in a later analysis to assign CDR3 sequences and most-parsimonious VDJ recombination scenarios. In a later analysis, every TCR beta chain was defined by the combination of its CDR3 amino acid sequence and its V-gene family, and reads without a unique V-gene family were dropped. A later analysis removed 592 highly shared, low-generation-probability nucleotide sequences to deal with suspected cross-contamination and a sequencing artifact. In a later analysis, a clonal expansion index for each public chain was calculated from normalized within-repertoire ranks of inferred template counts. Generation probabilities in a later analysis came from a VDJ recombination model fitted to out-of-frame rearrangements, and those results were checked against IGoR. In a later analysis, hypergeometric tests were used to score TCR-TCR, TCR-HLA and TCR-CMV co-occurrence, with a repertoire-size bias correction applied to TCR pairs. In a later analysis, false discovery rates were estimated by permuting HLA or CMV assignments 20 times. In a later analysis, co-occurring TCRs were grouped using DBSCAN, with TCRdist sequence similarity added in when clustering inside HLA-allele-positive subsets. For co-occurrence clustering, repertoires with fewer than 30,000 or more than 120,000 public chains were excluded, along with five repertoires with anomalous nucleotide sharing. In its TCRdb copy, this immuneACCESS table keeps in-frame sequences only and misses some clones. Where compared with another copy, unresolved V genes explain less than half of these, and the others have no known cause. V, J and clone size are those of that table, while D and trimming were read from the DNA. The sample table records approximately 110,000 clones; 74% of these occur just once. Clones ranked in the top ten supply around 4.9% of the sample.

The germline V gene (reference sequence) gives CDR1 as SEHNR and CDR2 as FQNEAQ. A distance of 9 bases separates the germline ends of V and J, which lose 1 base and 6 bases respectively. From its cysteine to its phenylalanine, the CDR3 spans 14 amino acids. Solely the CDR3 DNA is kept, with 42 bases framed from the first base. Sample: PBMCs. This sequence uses TRBV7-9 and TRBJ1-4; TRBD1 could be the D gene, as 5 bases match. The TCR sequence derives from a man younger than 45 in good health and CMV-seropositive. The CDR3 region reads CASSLGGEDEKLFF. At the DNA level, the sequence is TGTGCCAGCAGCTTAGGAGGGGAGGATGAAAAACTGTTTTTT.